Presented here are 10 T cell receptor beta chains from one specimen sequenced in a study of cytomegalovirus exposure and HLA in healthy donors. The PCR employed 60 Vbeta primers together with 13 Jbeta primers. TCRdb keeps only in-frame clones here, not all; method: immunoSEQ multiplex PCR. The sample has roughly 190,000 clones; approximately 80% are singletons. Specimen: PBMCs. The receptors come from a female donor in good health and CMV-seronegative.

V is TRBV5-1 and J is TRBJ2-5; 8 positions match TRBD2. Germline V gene lookup returns CDR1 SGHRS and CDR2 YFSETQ. CDR3 length equals 14 residues. Trimming removed 2 bases from V and 5 bases from J; junction bases left unmatched: 5. The CDR3 spells CASSFGTSEETQYF. CDR3 sequence (DNA): TGCGCCAGCAGCTTCGGGACTAGTGAGGAGACCCAGTACTTC.

The rearrangement joins TRBV4-1 to TRBJ2-5, with TRBD2 matching over 7 bases. CDR1 and CDR2 (germline): MGHRA, YSYEKL. The CDR3 has 13 amino acids. Trimming took 4 bases from V and 2 from J; bases not matched to a gene: 1. The CDR3 reads CASSLGLQETQYF. As DNA, the CDR3 is TGCGCCAGCAGCCTGGGACTACAAGAGACCCAGTACTTC.

V is TRBV6-1 and J is TRBJ1-2, with unresolved D. From germline, CDR1 is MNHNS and CDR2 SASEGT. The CDR3 has 13 amino acids. Trimming pared 4 bases from V and 6 bases from J, leaving 12 bases between. The CDR3 region is CASSGYRVDGYTF. Here the CDR3 DNA reads TGTGCCAGCAGTGGCTACCGGGTTGATGGCTACACCTTC.

As concerns this clone: The junction departs from germline at one end; a sequencing error may be responsible. The V and J genes are TRBV7-9 and TRBJ2-5; the D is unclear. This CDR3 spans 12 amino acids. Germline loops: CDR1 SEHNR, CDR2 FQNEAQ (reference sequence). DNA for the CDR3: TGTTCCAGCACCCCATCGGGAGAGACCCAGTACTTC. Residues: CSSTPSGETQYF.

The table lists this clone with a few counts. The chain couples TRBV6-6 to TRBJ1-4; D uncertain. CDR3 length equals 12 residues. The germline gives CDR1 MNHNY, CDR2 SVGAGI (reference sequence). The germline V and J ends were trimmed by 9 bases and 7 bases, with 12 bases remaining between them. The CDR3 DNA follows: TGTGCCAGTTTCCTTCTAGGTGAAAAACTGTTTTTT. This gives the protein CASFLLGEKLFF.

This clone was seen a handful of times. The chain couples TRBV6-6 to TRBJ2-1, with D perhaps matching TRBD1 (5 bases). The germline CDR1 and CDR2 sequences are MNHNY and SVGAGI (reference sequence). Trimming shortened V by 7 bases and J by 4 bases, and 14 bases separated the two germline ends. The CDR3 is made up of 14 amino acids. CDR3 loop: CASTVVGAYNEQFF. The CDR3, as DNA: TGTGCCAGCACCGTAGTTGGGGCTTACAATGAGCAGTTCTTC.

In DNA form, the CDR3 reads TGTGCCAGCAGCTTAAGGCCGCGGGGGCCGAATTCACCCCTCCACTTT. It translates to CASSLRPRGPNSPLHF. The gene calls are TRBV7-8 and TRBJ1-6; D may be TRBD1 (6 bases). V lost 2 bases to trimming and J lost 7 bases, with 15 bases between them. Germline CDR1 reads SGHVS; CDR2 reads FQNEAQ. This CDR3 is built from 16 residues.

V and J are TRBV5-6 and TRBJ1-2; 7 nucleotides line up with TRBD1. Germline CDR1 and CDR2: SGHDT and YYEEEE. V lost 4 bases and J lost 14; bases outside the gene matches: 11. This CDR3 comprises 12 residues. The CDR3 sequence is CASSLRDRLFTF. Here the CDR3 DNA reads TGTGCCAGCAGCCTCAGGGACAGACTCTTTACCTTC.

Turning to this clone: The sample has other DNA sequences that encode this CDR3 too. The chain combines TRBV9 with TRBJ2-1, with TRBD2 matching over 10 bases. Losses at the gene ends were 4 bases for V and 4 bases for J; bases not matched to a gene: 5. Germline V gene sequence: CDR1 SGDLS, CDR2 YYNGEE. This CDR3 region has 15 residues. In nucleotides, the CDR3 is TGTGCCAGCAGCTCCCGACTAGCGGGTTACAATGAGCAGTTCTTC. Its translation is CASSSRLAGYNEQFF.

This clone came up a few times. The V and J genes are TRBV28 and TRBJ2-5; tentative D call: TRBD2 (5 bases). This CDR3 is built from 16 residues. The germline gives CDR1 MDHEN, CDR2 SYDVKM. V was clipped by 3 bases and J by 1 base, with 15 bases between them. This CDR3 is CASSFPPRETQETQYF. The CDR3 DNA reads as TGTGCCAGCAGTTTTCCCCCGAGGGAGACCCAAGAGACCCAGTACTTC.